The 13 T cell receptor beta chains reported below all come from one sample, sequenced in a study of cytomegalovirus exposure and HLA in healthy donors. PCR involved 60 Vbeta and 13 Jbeta primers. Only in-frame clones appear in the TCRdb table, and some are missing; sequencing was by immunoSEQ multiplex PCR. The repertoire includes 150,000 to 200,000 clones, nearly 80% of them detected once, and more than 12% sits in the top ten. The sample was PBMCs. These receptors all come from a middle-aged man in good health and CMV-seropositive.

The chain joins TRBV2 to TRBJ1-1; a weak D match, TRBD1 (6 bases). CDR3 size: 13 residues. With 3 bases removed from V and 5 bases from J, the gap between germline ends came to 10 bases. Germline CDR1 and CDR2: SNHLY and FYNNEI. The CDR3 DNA reads TGTGCCAGCAGTGATGGACAGCGAACTGAAGCTTTCTTT. Amino acid sequence: CASSDGQRTEAFF.

The chain has TRBV7-9 and TRBJ2-1; 7 bases agree with TRBD1. Trimming took 5 bases from V and 1 from J; bases not matched to a gene: 8. The CDR3 covers 16 residues. CDR1 and CDR2 (germline): SEHNR, FQNEAQ (reference sequence). The CDR3 protein is CASSGQDRVSYNEQFF. CDR3 DNA sequence: TGTGCCAGCAGCGGACAAGACAGGGTATCCTACAATGAGCAGTTCTTC.

This chain joins TRBV5-4 and TRBJ1-2; a weak D match, TRBD1 (5 bases). The length of the CDR3 is 14 residues. CDR1 and CDR2 (germline): SGHNT, YYREEE (reference sequence). Trimming took off 4 bases at V and 2 bases at J, with 12 bases between the two ends. The CDR3 is CASSVTDINYGYTF. The CDR3 nucleotides are TGTGCCAGCAGCGTGACAGATATCAACTATGGCTACACCTTC.

This chain connects TRBV30 to TRBJ2-5, with 7 bases identical to TRBD1. The CDR3 is 13 amino acids. Trimming cost V 7 bases and J 6 bases; bases outside gene matches: 11. Germline CDR1 reads GTSNPN; CDR2 reads SVGIG (reference sequence). CDR3 sequence: CASRIGGGKTQYF. In DNA, the CDR3 is TGTGCCTCGAGGATAGGGGGCGGAAAGACCCAGTACTTC. Together with reference TRBV30 and TRBJ2-5, the CDR3 gives the full variable domain: SQTIHQWPATLVQPVGSPLSLECTVEGTSNPNLYWYRQAAGRGLQLLFYSVGIGQISSEVPQNLSASRPQDRQFILSSKKLLLSDSGFYLCASRIGGGKTQYFGPGTRLLVL.

The gene calls are TRBV11-2 and TRBJ1-3, with 8 bases fitting TRBD1. With 5 bases clipped from V and 4 bases from J, the junction kept 10 bases outside the gene matches. The CDR3 runs to 16 residues. Germline CDR1 SGHAT, CDR2 FQNNGV. CDR3: CASSARQGTRGNTIYF. The CDR3 DNA reads as TGTGCCAGCAGCGCCAGACAGGGGACGAGGGGAAACACCATATATTTT.

The chain employs TRBV10-3 and TRBJ2-1, with D unresolved. Germline V gives CDR1 ENHRY, CDR2 SYGVKD. The CDR3 is 12 residues long. Trimming removed 8 bases at V and 10 bases at J, with 15 bases between. CDR3 sequence (DNA): TGTGCCATCGATAAAATAGGCGGCGAGCAGTTCTTC. Translation gives CAIDKIGGEQFF.

The genes are TRBV12-5 and TRBJ2-1; 7 bases fit TRBD1. From germline, CDR1 is LGHNT and CDR2 FRNRAP. The CDR3 loop spans 15 amino acids. The junction had 3 bases not matched to a gene; V was cut back by 1 base and J by 3 bases. CDR3 residues: CASGLGDSYYNEQFF. In nucleotides, the CDR3 is TGTGCTAGTGGTTTGGGGGACAGCTACTACAATGAGCAGTTCTTC.

The gene calls are TRBV4-3 and TRBJ2-5, with 8 bases that match TRBD2. The DNA end favors TRBJ2-7, so the J call may be wrong. CDR1 is LGHNA, CDR2 YSLEER, per germline. This CDR3 is 16 amino acids long. This CDR3 is CASSQVKAGGNYEQYF. CDR3 nucleotide sequence: TGCGCCAGCAGCCAAGTAAAGGCGGGGGGCAACTACGAGCAGTACTTC.

The genes are TRBV7-2 and TRBJ1-4; TRBD1 aligns across 8 bases. This CDR3 has 15 residues. The germline gives CDR1 SGHTA, CDR2 FQGNSA. Losses at the gene ends were 2 bases for V and 4 bases for J; bases not matched to a gene: 3. The CDR3 DNA follows: TGTGCCAGCAGCTTATCCACAGGGGGTAATGAAAAACTGTTTTTT. Its protein product is CASSLSTGGNEKLFF.

V is TRBV5-8 and J is TRBJ2-3; 11 nucleotides align to TRBD1. Germline CDR1 and CDR2: SGHTS and YDEGEE. CDR3 length equals 15 residues. J lost 7 bases, V lost 1 base, and 5 bases had no gene match. CDR3 coding DNA: TGTGCCAGCAGCTTGTTAGGACAGGGGGCTAATACGCAGTATTTT. It is translated as CASSLLGQGANTQYF.

This clone was seen once. The V gene is TRBV18, the J gene TRBJ1-3, with D possibly matching TRBD1 (5 bases). Germline CDR1 is KGHSH and CDR2 is LQKENI. Trimming pared 1 base from V and 8 bases from J, leaving 12 bases between. The CDR3 covers 14 residues. DNA of the CDR3: TGTGCCAGCTCACCACGACGACAGTACTACACCATATATTTT. It yields the protein CASSPRRQYYTIYF.

J is TRBJ1-2 and V is TRBV5-1, with 12 positions matching TRBD1. The CDR3 totals 16 residues. J was trimmed by 4 bases and V by 4 bases; bases with no gene match: 8. Germline V gene data show CDR1 as SGHRS and CDR2 as YFSETQ. DNA of the CDR3: TGCGCCAGCAGCCTGGGACAGGGGGCTATGGTCTATGGCTACACCTTC. Its protein product is CASSLGQGAMVYGYTF. Full variable domain (rest looked up from reference TRBV5-1 and TRBJ1-2): KAGVTQTPRYLIKTRGQQVTLSCSPISGHRSVSWYQQTPGQGLQFLFEYFSETQRNKGNFPGRFSGRQFSNSRSEMNVSTLELGDSALYLCASSLGQGAMVYGYTFGSGTRLTVV.

The CDR3 spells CASRDSGQGVTEAFF. The CDR3 coding sequence is TGTGCCAGCAGGGATTCGGGACAGGGGGTGACTGAAGCTTTCTTT. The chain joins TRBV11-1 to TRBJ1-1; 11 nucleotides align to TRBD1. V dropped 6 bases and J dropped 5; count of bases not matched to a gene: 8. Germline CDR1 and CDR2: SGHAT and FQDESV (reference sequence). The CDR3 length is 15 residues.